The 18 T cell receptor beta chains below were found in one sample sequenced in a study of shared clonotypes between healthy human individuals. Data came from immunoSEQ multiplex PCR; TCRdb stores just in-frame clones and leaves some out. The sample yields about 1 million clones, under 80% seen once. The sample taken for sequencing was memory CD4+ T cells sorted from blood. The subset here: CD45RA-negative fraction. Receptors originate from a man aged 18 to 29 in good health.

The chain couples TRBV29-1 to TRBJ2-2; 8 bases fit TRBD1. Germline-derived CDR1 and CDR2 are SQVTM and ANQGSEA. V dropped 7 bases and J dropped 0; count of bases not matched to a gene: 4. There are 14 residues in the CDR3. As DNA, the CDR3 is TGCAGCGCCGGACAGGGCGCGAACACCGGGGAGCTGTTTTTT. It translates to CSAGQGANTGELFF.

This chain links TRBV2 with TRBJ2-7, with 9 bases identical to TRBD2. Germline CDR1 reads SNHLY; CDR2 reads FYNNEI. The CDR3 is 15 residues long. Unmatched junction bases numbered 8, after V lost 2 bases and J lost 6 bases. The CDR3 spells CASSERGRAVIEQYF. Written as DNA, the CDR3 is TGTGCCAGCAGTGAACGCGGGAGGGCCGTAATCGAGCAGTACTTC.

The CDR3 loop is CASNNRAGSQETQYF. CDR3 DNA sequence: TGTGCCAGCAACAACAGAGCCGGGTCCCAAGAGACCCAGTACTTC. The chain carries TRBV7-2 and TRBJ2-5, with D hard to call. Trimming removed 7 bases at V and 1 base at J, with 16 bases between. CDR1 SGHTA and CDR2 FQGNSA come from the germline V gene. The CDR3 spans 15 residues.

This chain joins TRBV18 and TRBJ2-5; D is undetermined. The CDR3 covers 15 residues. CDR1 and CDR2 (germline): KGHSH, LQKENI. V was shortened by 3 bases and J by 5 bases, with 16 bases between the two germline ends. The CDR3 region is CASSPMGTLWETQYF. CDR3 coding DNA: TGTGCCAGCTCACCGATGGGAACTTTGTGGGAGACCCAGTACTTC.

This clone was picked up a small number of times. The rearrangement joins TRBV30 to TRBJ2-1; D unresolved. Between the trimmed V and J ends, which lost 0 bases and 6 bases, there was a span of 18 bases. CDR1 and CDR2 (germline): GTSNPN, SVGIG (reference sequence). The CDR3 totals 16 residues. The CDR3: CAWSVLGGRVSNEQFF. The CDR3 DNA reads TGTGCCTGGAGTGTCTTGGGCGGACGCGTAAGCAATGAGCAGTTCTTC.

This sequence joins TRBV5-1 and TRBJ2-2; D unresolved. The CDR3 extends over 16 amino acids. Germline CDR1 is SGHRS and CDR2 is YFSETQ. Trimming took off 0 bases at V and 0 bases at J, with 9 bases between the two ends. The CDR3, as DNA: TGCGCCAGCAGCTTGGCAACGACCGCGAACACCGGGGAGCTGTTTTTT. Translated, it gives CASSLATTANTGELFF. The variable domain in full, with the rest retrieved from reference TRBV5-1 and TRBJ2-2, is KAGVTQTPRYLIKTRGQQVTLSCSPISGHRSVSWYQQTPGQGLQFLFEYFSETQRNKGNFPGRFSGRQFSNSRSEMNVSTLELGDSALYLCASSLATTANTGELFFGEGSRLTVL.

The rearrangement joins TRBV5-6 to TRBJ1-2; possible D gene TRBD1, 5 bases. The CDR3 runs to 13 residues. The germline V gene encodes CDR1 SGHDT and CDR2 YYEEEE. Trimming pared 5 bases from V and 12 bases from J, leaving 20 bases between. In DNA form, the CDR3 reads TGTGCCAGCAGTTACAGCGGGGCCCGCCTTCACACCTTC. Translation gives CASSYSGARLHTF.

This chain uses TRBV6-1 with TRBJ2-5, with 11 bases lining up with TRBD2. After removal of 8 bases from V and 1 base from J, the junction contained 6 bases not matched to a gene. Germline CDR1 MNHNS, CDR2 SASEGT. The CDR3 is 15 residues long. CDR3 bases: TGTGCCAGCGGGATCGGGACTAGCGGCCAAGAGACCCAGTACTTC. This gives the protein CASGIGTSGQETQYF.

The rearrangement joins TRBV27 to TRBJ1-1; 8 bases map to TRBD1. Germline V gene sequence: CDR1 MNHEY, CDR2 SMNVEV (reference sequence). V shed 3 bases and J 1 base; nucleotides not matched to a gene: 4. The CDR3 sequence is 15 residues long. The CDR3, as DNA: TGTGCCAGCAGTTTCAAACAGGGGGGGAACACTGAAGCTTTCTTT. Protein product: CASSFKQGGNTEAFF.

The CDR3 DNA follows: TGTGCCAGCAGTTTAAACGGGGGGGCAGCAGAGACCCAGTACTTC. Protein: CASSLNGGAAETQYF. This chain connects TRBV6-1 to TRBJ2-5; 8 nucleotides agree with TRBD2. The trim removed 5 bases at V and 4 bases at J, leaving 9 bases unmatched. The germline CDR1 and CDR2 sequences are MNHNS and SASEGT. CDR3 length: 15 amino acids.

The gene calls are TRBV6-6 and TRBJ2-3; D might be TRBD2 (6 bases). Germline V lookup: CDR1 MNHNY, CDR2 SVGAGI (reference sequence). CDR3 length: 14 residues. The ends were cut back, 6 bases at V and 2 bases at J, with 12 bases in the middle. CDR3 DNA sequence: TGTGCCAGCAGCCGGGACTCGTACACAGATACGCAGTATTTT. Its protein product is CASSRDSYTDTQYF.

CDR3 sequence: CASRNTGGGTGELFF. The CDR3 DNA sequence: TGTGCCAGCAGGAATACAGGGGGCGGAACCGGGGAGCTGTTTTTT. The V gene is TRBV7-9, the J gene TRBJ2-2, with TRBD1 matching 9 bases. This CDR3 comprises 15 residues. Germline assignment: CDR1 SEHNR and CDR2 FQNEAQ (reference sequence). Trimming removed 6 bases from V and 5 bases from J; junction bases left unmatched: 7.

V is TRBV5-4 and J is TRBJ2-7; 8 bases match TRBD2. CDR3 size: 15 residues. V was clipped by 0 bases and J by 0 bases; unmatched bases: 2. Germline assignment: CDR1 SGHNT and CDR2 YYREEE (reference sequence). The CDR3 reads CASSLGSGVSYEQYF. In DNA form, the CDR3 reads TGTGCCAGCAGCTTGGGTAGCGGGGTCTCCTACGAGCAGTACTTC.

The V and J genes are TRBV6-5 and TRBJ1-5, with 9 bases fitting TRBD1. Germline V gives CDR1 MNHEY, CDR2 SVGAGI. V shed 4 bases, J shed 7 bases, and the junction held 2 bases outside the gene matches. The CDR3 has 13 residues. The CDR3 reads CASSWGQGQPQHF. The CDR3 nucleotides are TGTGCCAGCAGTTGGGGACAGGGCCAGCCCCAGCATTTT.

The chain carries TRBV19 and TRBJ1-2, with 9 bases identical to TRBD1. CDR3 size: 15 residues. Germline CDR1 reads LNHDA; CDR2 reads SQIVND (reference sequence). V shed 8 bases and J 5 bases; nucleotides not matched to a gene: 12. The CDR3: CASAQLGQGTYGYTF. CDR3 sequence (DNA): TGTGCCAGTGCCCAATTAGGACAGGGGACGTATGGCTACACCTTC.

About this clone: The sample holds other DNA sequences that translate to the same CDR3. V usage is TRBV6-5 and J usage is TRBJ2-1; D perhaps matches TRBD2 (6 bases). The germline V and J ends were trimmed by 6 bases and 3 bases, with 15 bases remaining between them. Germline CDR1 and CDR2: MNHEY and SVGAGI. CDR3 length: 15 amino acids. The CDR3 here is CASREGLGLYNEQFF. In DNA, the CDR3 is TGTGCCAGCAGGGAGGGACTGGGACTCTACAATGAGCAGTTCTTC.

Concerning this clone: One end of the junction fails to match germline, which may point to a read error. V usage is TRBV7-7 and J usage is TRBJ1-2, with 10 bases aligning to TRBD1. The germline gives CDR1 SSHAT, CDR2 FNYEAQ (reference sequence). The CDR3 runs to 14 residues. The CDR3 region is CASSFGTGENGYTF. CDR3 bases: TGTGCTAGCAGCTTCGGGACAGGGGAAAATGGCTACACCTTC. The variable domain in full, with the rest retrieved from reference TRBV7-7 and TRBJ1-2, is GAGVSQSPRYKVTKRGQDVTLRCDPISSHATLYWYQQALGQGPEFLTYFNYEAQPDKSGLPSDRFSAERPEGSISTLTIQRTEQRDSAMYRCASSFGTGENGYTFGSGTRLTVV.

This clone appeared a single time. The chain uses TRBV2 and TRBJ2-2; 12 bases match TRBD2. The germline V gene has CDR1 SNHLY and CDR2 FYNNEI. The length of the CDR3 is 18 residues. The ends lost 5 bases at V and 3 bases at J; junction bases unmatched: 10. CDR3 bases: TGTGCCAGCAGTAAAACTAGCGGGGGGCTTCGGGACACCGGGGAGCTGTTTTTT. Translation gives CASSKTSGGLRDTGELFF.